A single sample gave rise to the 12 T cell receptor beta chains below, sequenced in a study of PD-1 blockade in mismatch repair-deficient tumors. Sequenced by immunoSEQ multiplex PCR; TCRdb stores in-frame clones only, minus some. The sample holds roughly 130,000 clones; around nine tenths are singletons and the top ten take about 11%. This material consisted of peripheral blood, taken approximately 72 weeks after starting pembrolizumab. These receptors originate from an adult with mismatch repair-deficient cancer.

The rearrangement joins TRBV4-3 to TRBJ2-1; TRBD2 matches 8 bases. The V segment lost 0 bases and the J segment 5 bases; nucleotides outside the gene matches: 21. Germline V lookup: CDR1 LGHNA, CDR2 YSLEER. This CDR3 is built from 21 residues. CDR3 DNA sequence: TGCGCCAGCAGCCAAGATTCCCTCCTCTTTCAGCGGGAGCCTAGGGACAATGAGCAGTTCTTC. It specifies CASSQDSLLFQREPRDNEQFF.

The V call is TRBV6-4, the J call TRBJ2-2, with D unclear. This CDR3 has 13 amino acids. Trimming cost V 0 bases and J 6 bases, with 5 bases left between them. From germline, CDR1 is MRHNA and CDR2 SNTAGT. The DNA for the CDR3 is TGTGCCAGCAGTGACTCGTGGCCCGGGGAGCTGTTTTTT. Translating gives CASSDSWPGELFF.

The V call is TRBV19, the J call TRBJ2-1, with 8 bases identical to TRBD1. The CDR3 spans 15 residues. CDR1 is LNHDA and CDR2 is SQIVND in the germline V gene (reference sequence). V was pared by 5 bases and J by 6 bases, with 9 bases of the junction left unmatched. This CDR3 reads CASSSHPDRANEQFF. CDR3 in DNA: TGTGCCAGTAGTTCGCACCCGGACAGGGCCAATGAGCAGTTCTTC.

The chain has TRBV11-2 and TRBJ2-1; TRBD2 aligns across 10 bases. The germline V gene encodes CDR1 SGHAT and CDR2 FQNNGV. V shed 5 bases and J 8 bases; nucleotides not matched to a gene: 15. The CDR3 extends over 17 amino acids. The CDR3 spells CASSHGGEASGSHEQFF. Written as DNA, the CDR3 is TGTGCCAGCAGCCATGGGGGGGAGGCTAGCGGGAGTCATGAGCAGTTCTTC. The full variable domain, completed using reference TRBV11-2 and TRBJ2-1, is EAGVAQSPRYKIIEKRQSVAFWCNPISGHATLYWYQQILGQGPKLLIQFQNNGVVDDSQLPKDRFSAERLKGVDSTLKIQPAKLEDSAVYLCASSHGGEASGSHEQFFGPGTRLTVL.

This chain uses TRBV28 with TRBJ2-3, with D unclear. Germline V CDR1 and CDR2: MDHEN, SYDVKM. V was shortened by 3 bases and J by 2 bases, with 9 bases between the two germline ends. The CDR3 totals 14 residues. The CDR3 DNA sequence: TGTGCCAGCAGTTTGTATCGCAACACAGATACGCAGTATTTT. Translating gives CASSLYRNTDTQYF.

The rearrangement links TRBV5-1 to TRBJ2-3, with unresolved D. The CDR3 is made up of 16 amino acids. CDR1 is SGHRS and CDR2 is YFSETQ in the germline V gene. V was pared by 4 bases and J by 4 bases, with 19 bases between. CDR3 DNA sequence: TGCGCCAGCAGCGAAGGTTCTGGCCCTTCTGCAGATACGCAGTATTTT. Translation: CASSEGSGPSADTQYF.

J is TRBJ2-6 and V is TRBV28; unclear D gene. V was clipped by 3 bases and J by 1 base, with 4 bases between them. The CDR3 is 14 amino acids. CDR1 and CDR2 (germline): MDHEN, SYDVKM. This CDR3 reads CASSFPSGANVLTF. The CDR3 DNA sequence: TGTGCCAGCAGTTTTCCATCTGGGGCCAACGTCCTGACTTTC.

The V gene is TRBV11-2, the J gene TRBJ1-1; D unresolved. V lost 1 base, J lost 5 bases, and 8 bases lay in between. CDR1 and CDR2 from the germline V gene are SGHAT and FQNNGV. This CDR3 contains 13 residues. CDR3 sequence (DNA): TGTGCCAGCAGCTTAGTCTTAAAAACTGAAGCTTTCTTT. Protein sequence: CASSLVLKTEAFF.

The genes are TRBV19 and TRBJ1-4, with D perhaps TRBD1 (6 bases). This CDR3 is 12 amino acids long. Germline V gene data show CDR1 as LNHDA and CDR2 as SQIVND (reference sequence). Trimming removed 5 bases at V and 8 bases at J, with 9 bases between. The CDR3 spells CASSRGREKLFF. CDR3 DNA: TGTGCCAGTAGTCGGGGGCGCGAAAAACTGTTTTTT. The complete variable domain, with remaining parts taken from reference TRBV19 and TRBJ1-4, reads DGGITQSPKYLFRKEGQNVTLSCEQNLNHDAMYWYRQDPGQGLRLIYYSQIVNDFQKGDIAEGYSVSREKKESFPLTVTSAQKNPTAFYLCASSRGREKLFFGSGTQLSVL.

The rearrangement uses TRBV5-1 and TRBJ2-7; the match to TRBD2 covers 7 bases. Germline V lookup: CDR1 SGHRS, CDR2 YFSETQ. With 0 bases clipped from V and 5 bases from J, the junction kept 2 bases outside the gene matches. CDR3 length: 13 residues. The CDR3 loop reads CASSLGTRNEQYF. The DNA for the CDR3 is TGCGCCAGCAGCTTGGGGACTAGGAACGAGCAGTACTTC.

The chain recombines TRBV5-8 with TRBJ2-3; D tentatively reads TRBD1 or TRBD2 (5 bases each). Trimming shortened V by 4 bases and J by 0 bases, and 12 bases separated the two germline ends. The germline V gene has CDR1 SGHTS and CDR2 YDEGEE. The CDR3 sequence is 15 residues long. The CDR3 sequence is CASSLSGRSTDTQYF. CDR3 nucleotides: TGTGCCAGCAGCCTATCGGGGCGAAGCACAGATACGCAGTATTTT. Supplemented by reference TRBV5-8 and TRBJ2-3, the full variable domain reads EAGVTQSPTHLIKTRGQQATLRCSPISGHTSVYWYQQALGLGLQFLLWYDEGEERNRGNFPPRFSGRQFPNYSSELNVNALELEDSALYLCASSLSGRSTDTQYFGPGTRLTVL.

This rearrangement joins TRBV6-7 to TRBJ1-5; a weak D match, TRBD1 (5 bases). TRBV6-7 is treated as an ORF (open reading frame) with a function not yet certain. V was clipped by 4 bases and J by 0 bases, with 28 bases between them. The CDR3 sequence is 21 residues long. The CDR3 DNA reads as TGTGCCAGCAGTTCCAGAGGCCAGGGACCGGGGGAACATGATAGCAATCAGCCCCAGCATTTT. This encodes CASSSRGQGPGEHDSNQPQHF.